A selection of T cell receptor beta chains follows, all from one sample in a study of patients and donors after allogeneic stem cell transplantation. TCRdb independently ran MiXCR on the RT-PCR reads; one entry per CDR3 protein. The data contain about a million distinct CDR3 sequences, roughly 17% of them singletons. Sample: blood, either unsorted or a sorted T cell fraction (not recorded which). Receptors were obtained from a human donor who was either an allogeneic HSCT recipient or a stem cell or donor lymphocyte infusion donor (not recorded which). It is not recorded whose cells these are; they may come from a transplant donor. Both conserved end residues are part of each CDR3. Each record gives: J gene, D gene, V gene, clone size, CDR3 protein, CDR3 DNA. A D gene is named only where the DNA matches it firmly. Where a row states a size, it is once, few, many or the class of an expanded clone; other rows omit it.

j_call: TRBJ1-3; d_call: TRBD1; v_call: TRBV27; clone_size: few; cdr3_aa: CASSLTGLLSGNTIYF; cdr3_nt: TGTGCCAGCAGTTTGACAGGGCTGCTCTCTGGAAACACCATATATTTT
j_call: TRBJ2-3; d_call: TRBD2; v_call: TRBV5-1; clone_size: few; cdr3_aa: CASSSLPVAGGTDTQYF; cdr3_nt: TGCGCCAGCAGCTCCCTCCCCGTAGCGGGAGGCACAGATACGCAGTATTTT
j_call: TRBJ1-4; d_call: .; v_call: TRBV11-1; clone_size: few; cdr3_aa: CASSLATGTKRTLNEKLFF; cdr3_nt: TGTGCCAGCAGCTTAGCGACTGGGACGAAGCGAACCTTGAATGAAAAACTGTTTTTT
j_call: TRBJ2-3; d_call: TRBD2; v_call: TRBV3-1; clone_size: .; cdr3_aa: CASSQYGGRAGDTQYF; cdr3_nt: TGTGCCAGCAGCCAATACGGCGGGAGGGCCGGTGATACGCAGTATTTT
j_call: TRBJ2-1; d_call: TRBD2; v_call: TRBV6-5; clone_size: few; cdr3_aa: CASSYILAGRRGEQFF; cdr3_nt: TGTGCCAGCAGTTACATTCTAGCGGGTAGACGGGGTGAGCAGTTCTTC
j_call: TRBJ2-7; d_call: .; v_call: TRBV6-1; clone_size: .; cdr3_aa: CASSKREDEQYF; cdr3_nt: TGTGCCAGCAGTAAAAGGGAGGACGAGCAGTACTTC
j_call: TRBJ2-5; d_call: .; v_call: TRBV21-1; clone_size: .; cdr3_aa: CASSKKGLETQYF; cdr3_nt: TGTGCCAGCAGCAAAAAAGGATTGGAGACCCAGTACTTC
j_call: TRBJ1-1; d_call: .; v_call: TRBV20-1; clone_size: .; cdr3_aa: CSAPNPGEAFF; cdr3_nt: TGCAGTGCCCCCAATCCGGGGGAAGCTTTCTTT
j_call: TRBJ1-5; d_call: .; v_call: TRBV12-5; clone_size: .; cdr3_aa: CASGSFRVGGRQPQHF; cdr3_nt: TGTGCTAGTGGTTCGTTCCGGGTAGGGGGGCGTCAGCCCCAGCATTTT
j_call: TRBJ2-3; d_call: TRBD2; v_call: TRBV5-1; clone_size: .; cdr3_aa: CASSLAGENTDTQYF; cdr3_nt: TGCGCCAGCAGCTTAGCGGGGGAAAACACAGATACGCAGTATTTT
j_call: TRBJ1-1; d_call: .; v_call: TRBV10-3; clone_size: .; cdr3_aa: CAISETPGAPKAFF; cdr3_nt: TGTGCCATCAGTGAGACACCGGGAGCCCCCAAAGCTTTCTTT
j_call: TRBJ1-1; d_call: .; v_call: TRBV12-3/TRBV12-4; clone_size: .; cdr3_aa: CASSLVGTGEAFF; cdr3_nt: TGTGCCAGCAGTTTAGTAGGGACCGGTGAAGCTTTCTTT
j_call: TRBJ2-7; d_call: TRBD2; v_call: TRBV3-1; clone_size: few; cdr3_aa: CASSHQREGLYEQYF; cdr3_nt: TGTGCCAGCAGCCACCAGCGGGAGGGCCTATACGAGCAGTACTTC
j_call: TRBJ2-5; d_call: TRBD2; v_call: TRBV7-9; clone_size: .; cdr3_aa: CASSWGGQETQYF; cdr3_nt: TGTGCCAGCAGCTGGGGGGGACAAGAGACCCAGTACTTC
j_call: TRBJ2-7; d_call: .; v_call: TRBV5-6; clone_size: few; cdr3_aa: CASADGLYEQYF; cdr3_nt: TGTGCCAGCGCAGACGGACTTTACGAGCAGTACTTC
j_call: TRBJ2-3; d_call: .; v_call: TRBV28; clone_size: .; cdr3_aa: CASSLFGLDTQYF; cdr3_nt: TGTGCCAGCAGTTTGTTTGGCTTAGATACGCAGTATTTT